This T cell receptor beta chain is drawn from a study of cytomegalovirus exposure and HLA in healthy donors. Regarding this clone: Its antigen is undetermined.

Here immunoSEQ multiplex PCR was the method, and the copy in TCRdb shows in-frame clones only, minus some. The table includes more than 150,000 clones, 88% detected once. This CDR3 has 13 amino acids. Germline CDR1 is SGHRS and CDR2 is YFSETQ. Trimming removed 5 bases from V and 1 base from J, with 9 bases in between. Broader study findings: Confirmation in vitro established that a few CMV-associated chains were specific for CMV antigens. Over 150 TCR beta chains were listed as cytomegalovirus-associated. Per published reports, the classifier diagnosed cytomegalovirus status with high specificity and sensitivity.

The clonotype originates from a man aged 18 to 30 in good health and CMV-seronegative. This chain links TRBV5-1 with TRBJ1-2; no reliable D call. Sample: PBMCs. The CDR3 bases are TGCGCCAGCAGTTCGCAGGATAACTATGGCTACACCTTC. Amino acid sequence: CASSSQDNYGYTF.